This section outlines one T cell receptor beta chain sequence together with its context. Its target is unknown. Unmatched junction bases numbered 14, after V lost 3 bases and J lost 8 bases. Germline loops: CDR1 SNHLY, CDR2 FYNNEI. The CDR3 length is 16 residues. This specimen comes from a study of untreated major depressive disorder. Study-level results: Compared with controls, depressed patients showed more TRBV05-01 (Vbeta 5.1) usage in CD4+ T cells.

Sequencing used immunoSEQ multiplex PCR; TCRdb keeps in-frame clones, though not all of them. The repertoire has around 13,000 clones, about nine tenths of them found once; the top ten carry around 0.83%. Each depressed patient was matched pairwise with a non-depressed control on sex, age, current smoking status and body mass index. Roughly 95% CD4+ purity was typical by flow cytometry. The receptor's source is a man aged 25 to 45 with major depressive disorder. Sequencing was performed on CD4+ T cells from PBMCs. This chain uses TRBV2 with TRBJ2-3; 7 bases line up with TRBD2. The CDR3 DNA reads TGTGCCAGCAGTGATCAGCGAGCGGGGAGAGCGGGTACGCAGTATTTT. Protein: CASSDQRAGRAGTQYF.